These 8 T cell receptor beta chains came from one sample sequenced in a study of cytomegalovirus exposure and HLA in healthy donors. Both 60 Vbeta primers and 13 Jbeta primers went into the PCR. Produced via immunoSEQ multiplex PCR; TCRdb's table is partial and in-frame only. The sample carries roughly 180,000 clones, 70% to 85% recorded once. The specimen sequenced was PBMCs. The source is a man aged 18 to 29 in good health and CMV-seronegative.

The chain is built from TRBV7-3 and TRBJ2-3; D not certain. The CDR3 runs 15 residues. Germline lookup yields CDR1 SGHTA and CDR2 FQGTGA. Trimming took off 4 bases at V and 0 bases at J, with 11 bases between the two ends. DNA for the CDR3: TGTGCCAGCAGCTATCTATCGGGTAGCACAGATACGCAGTATTTT. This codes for CASSYLSGSTDTQYF.

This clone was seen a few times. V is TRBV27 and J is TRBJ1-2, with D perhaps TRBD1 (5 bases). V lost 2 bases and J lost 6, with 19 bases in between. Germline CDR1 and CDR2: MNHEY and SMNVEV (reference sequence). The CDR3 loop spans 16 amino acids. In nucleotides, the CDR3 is TGTGCCAGCAGTTTAATGGGAGACTTCGGAGGGGATGGCTACACCTTC. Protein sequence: CASSLMGDFGGDGYTF.

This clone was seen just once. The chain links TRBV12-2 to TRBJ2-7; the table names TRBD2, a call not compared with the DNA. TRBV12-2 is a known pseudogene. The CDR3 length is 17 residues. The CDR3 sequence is CASRLEGLTLYSYEQYF. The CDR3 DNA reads TGTGCAAGTCGCTTAGAGGGACTCACACTGTATTCCTACGAGCAGTACTTC.

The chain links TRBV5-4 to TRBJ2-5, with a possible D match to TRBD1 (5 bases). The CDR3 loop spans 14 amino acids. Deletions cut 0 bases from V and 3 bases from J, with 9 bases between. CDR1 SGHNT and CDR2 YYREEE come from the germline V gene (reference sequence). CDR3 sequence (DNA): TGTGCCAGCAGCTTGGACAGGCTAGAAGAGACCCAGTACTTC. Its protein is CASSLDRLEETQYF.

The CDR3: CASSLGWRVNEQFF. The DNA for the CDR3 is TGTGCCAGCAGCTTAGGGTGGCGGGTCAATGAGCAGTTCTTC. The chain joins TRBV5-6 to TRBJ2-1, with a tentative D call TRBD2 (5 bases). The CDR3 sequence is 14 residues long. Germline CDR1 reads SGHDT; CDR2 reads YYEEEE. V was pared by 2 bases and J by 6 bases, with 12 bases between.

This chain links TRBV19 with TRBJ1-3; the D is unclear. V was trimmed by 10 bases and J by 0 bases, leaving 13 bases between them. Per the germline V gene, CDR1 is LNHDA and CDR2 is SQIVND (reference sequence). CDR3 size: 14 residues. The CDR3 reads CATRPRSSGNTIYF. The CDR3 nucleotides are TGTGCCACTCGCCCACGGAGCTCTGGAAACACCATATATTTT.

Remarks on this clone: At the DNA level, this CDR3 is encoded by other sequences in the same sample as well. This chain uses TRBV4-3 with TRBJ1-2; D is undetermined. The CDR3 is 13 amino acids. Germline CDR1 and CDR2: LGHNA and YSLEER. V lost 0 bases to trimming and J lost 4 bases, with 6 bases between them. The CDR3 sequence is CASSQERGYGYTF. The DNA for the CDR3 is TGCGCCAGCAGCCAAGAAAGAGGCTATGGCTACACCTTC.

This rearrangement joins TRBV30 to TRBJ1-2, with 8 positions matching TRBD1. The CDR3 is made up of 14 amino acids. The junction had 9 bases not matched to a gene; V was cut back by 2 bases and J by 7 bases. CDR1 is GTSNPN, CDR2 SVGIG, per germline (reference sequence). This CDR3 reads CAWSTRSGGSGYTF. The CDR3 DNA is TGTGCCTGGAGTACGCGGTCAGGGGGCTCTGGCTACACCTTC.